A selection of T cell receptor beta chains follows, all from one sample in a study of patients and donors after allogeneic stem cell transplantation. Via MiXCR, TCRdb re-called the RT-PCR reads, giving one row per CDR3 protein. Among approximately 150,000 distinct CDR3 sequences, roughly two fifths were seen once, and the ten largest hold around 50%. Sequencing was performed on blood, either unsorted or a sorted T cell fraction (not recorded which). The receptors derive from a human donor who was either an allogeneic HSCT recipient or a stem cell or donor lymphocyte infusion donor (not recorded which). It is not recorded whose cells these are; they may come from a transplant donor. CDR3s include the opening cysteine and the closing phenylalanine or tryptophan. D genes are given only for firm matches. Clone sizes are given selectively: once, few, many, or a class where the clone is expanded.

>NA|TRBD1|TRBV27|TRBJ2-5
TGTGCCAGCAGTTTGATGGGACAGCAAGAGACCCAGTACTTC
CASSLMGQQETQYF
>NA|TRBD2|TRBV5-1|TRBJ2-1
TGCGCCAGCAGCCGTAGCGGGACCAGCTCCTACAATGAGCAGTTCTTC
CASSRSGTSSYNEQFF
>few|TRBD1|TRBV5-6|TRBJ1-2
TGTGCCAGCAGCCCCGGCGGGGACAGGAGGGCCTATGGCTACACCTTC
CASSPGGDRRAYGYTF
>NA|NA|TRBV2|TRBJ2-2
TGTGCCACCCTACCCGGGGCGGGCACCGGGGAGCTGTTTTTT
CATLPGAGTGELFF
>few|TRBD1|TRBV4-2|TRBJ1-2
TGTGCCAGCAGCCAAGAGGGACAGGCTTCCAGCTATGGCTACACCTTC
CASSQEGQASSYGYTF
>NA|NA|TRBV7-9|TRBJ1-1
TGTGCCAGCAGCTTCCTACCGGGCCCCCCACCTGGGGACACTGAAGCTTTCTTT
CASSFLPGPPPGDTEAFF
>NA|NA|TRBV5-1|TRBJ1-1
TGCGCCAGCAGCTTGGGCCTGGGGGTACGGATGAACACTGAAGCTTTCTTT
CASSLGLGVRMNTEAFF
>few|NA|TRBV12-3/TRBV12-4|TRBJ1-5
TGTGCCAGCAGTTTAGGGGGAGATATTACAAATCAGCCCCAGCATTTT
CASSLGGDITNQPQHF
>NA|TRBD2|TRBV3-1|TRBJ2-2
TGTGCCAGCAGCCAAGAGTTAGCGGGGACCGTTACCGGGGAGCTGTTTTTT
CASSQELAGTVTGELFF
>many|NA|TRBV7-2|TRBJ1-1
TGTGCCAGCAGCTTATGGGGGGACACTGAAGCTTTCTTT
CASSLWGDTEAFF
>NA|TRBD2|TRBV28|TRBJ2-5
TGTGCCAGCAGTTTATCTATTAGGGCGGGGGGACCCCAAAAGACCCAGTACTTC
CASSLSIRAGGPQKTQYF
>few|NA|TRBV9|TRBJ1-5
TGTGCCAGCAGCGTAGGAGGCAGGGGAGAGCCCCAGCATTTT
CASSVGGRGEPQHF
>few|NA|TRBV6-5|TRBJ1-5
TGTGCCAGCAGTCTAACTTCCGGGACTGGGCATCAGCCCCAGCATTTT
CASSLTSGTGHQPQHF
>NA|NA|TRBV30|TRBJ1-1
TGTGCCTGGACCCCGTTTTTGTTCACTGAAGCTTTCTTT
CAWTPFLFTEAFF
>NA|TRBD2|TRBV11-2|TRBJ2-1
TGTGCCAGCAGCTCCTTGAGCGGGGGCTCCTACAATGAGCAGTTCTTC
CASSSLSGGSYNEQFF
>few|NA|TRBV12-3/TRBV12-4|TRBJ1-5
TGTGCCAGCAGCCTCAGGGCCGCGGCCCAGCATTTT
CASSLRAAAQHF
>few|NA|TRBV29-1|TRBJ2-2
TGCAGCGTTGCAGTGGCCTCGGAGCTGTTTTTT
CSVAVASELFF
>few|NA|TRBV27|TRBJ1-2
TGTGCCAGCAGTTTATTAGTGGGGAATGGTGGGGGTACCTATGGCTACACCTTC
CASSLLVGNGGGTYGYTF
>NA|NA|TRBV4-2|TRBJ2-1
TGTGCCAGCAGCCAAGATATACTCAACACCTACAATGAGCAGTTCTTC
CASSQDILNTYNEQFF
>NA|TRBD2|TRBV25-1|TRBJ2-3
TGTGCCACCCGAGCGGGGGGGAGAACAGATACGCAGTATTTT
CATRAGGRTDTQYF
>NA|NA|TRBV5-1|TRBJ1-1
TGCGCCAGCAGCTTTTATAGAGTGGAGGGCATGAACACTGAAGCTTTCTTT
CASSFYRVEGMNTEAFF
>NA|TRBD2|TRBV5-1|TRBJ2-1
TGCGCCATCAAGGATTTGGCGGGGGACAATGAGCAGTTCTTC
CAIKDLAGDNEQFF
>NA|TRBD2|TRBV6-1|TRBJ2-5
TGTGCCAGCAGTGAAGCGTGGGGAGGGGACCAAGAGACCCAGTACTTC
CASSEAWGGDQETQYF
>NA|NA|TRBV6-1|TRBJ1-2
TGTGCCAGCAGTGAGGAGGTCGGTAACTATGGCTACACCTTC
CASSEEVGNYGYTF
>few|NA|TRBV5-1|TRBJ2-2
TGCGCCAGCAGCTTGGTTGTAGGGAACACCGGGGAGCTGTTTTTT
CASSLVVGNTGELFF
>few|TRBD1|TRBV20-1|TRBJ1-1
TGCAGTGCTAACCCCCGGACAGGGAACACTGAAGCTTTCTTT
CSANPRTGNTEAFF
>few|TRBD1|TRBV7-2|TRBJ1-6
TGTGCCAGCAGCTTACAGGGGGCCTTTTCACCCCTCCACTTT
CASSLQGAFSPLHF
>few|NA|TRBV6-6|TRBJ1-1
TGTGCCAGCAGTTACCCCGCGACAGTGATGAACACTGAAGCTTTCTTT
CASSYPATVMNTEAFF
>many|NA|TRBV19|TRBJ1-6
TGTGCCAGTAGTATCCTGGAGATCCGATCACCCCTCCACTTT
CASSILEIRSPLHF
>once|NA|TRBV9|TRBJ2-4
TGTGCCAGCAGCTTCGACTGGGAGCTAGCCAAAAACATTCAGTACTTC
CASSFDWELAKNIQYF
>NA|TRBD1|TRBV6-6|TRBJ1-1
TGTGCCAGCAGTCTGAAGGAGGGGGCCGGGAACACTGAAGCTTTCTTT
CASSLKEGAGNTEAFF
>NA|NA|TRBV7-6|TRBJ1-1
TGTGCCAGCAGCTTAGCGAAAGGGGCAAACACTGAAGCTTTCTTT
CASSLAKGANTEAFF
>NA|NA|TRBV12-3/TRBV12-4|TRBJ2-3
TGTGCCAGCAGTTTATCGGGCAGGCGATCCACAGATACGCAGTATTTT
CASSLSGRRSTDTQYF
>NA|TRBD2|TRBV7-6|TRBJ2-1
TGTGCCAGCAGCCCCCCCCCGGGAGGTAACAATGAGCAGTTCTTC
CASSPPPGGNNEQFF
>NA|NA|TRBV29-1|TRBJ1-2
TGCAGCGTTACCCGTTGGACACAGCAAGGGGGCTACACCTTC
CSVTRWTQQGGYTF
>NA|NA|TRBV20-1|TRBJ1-1
TGCAGTGCTAGGAACCGCCACACTGAAGCTTTCTTT
CSARNRHTEAFF
>NA|NA|TRBV4-3|TRBJ1-2
TGCGCCAGCAGCCAAGAGAGGCCTAGTGTCTATGGCTACACCTTC
CASSQERPSVYGYTF
>NA|NA|TRBV6-2/TRBV6-3|TRBJ1-2
TGTGCCAGCAGTTACTCGACGGGGGCTAAAGGCTACACCTTC
CASSYSTGAKGYTF
>NA|NA|TRBV27|TRBJ2-3
TGTGCCAGCAGTCCCCTCTCCGTGGTTACAGATACGCAGTATTTT
CASSPLSVVTDTQYF
>few|NA|TRBV29-1|TRBJ2-1
TGCAGCGTTGAGGCAGCCTACAATGAGCAGTTCTTC
CSVEAAYNEQFF
>NA|NA|TRBV6-6|TRBJ1-1
TGTGCCAGCAGTTACGGCGGACAGAACACTGAAGCTTTCTTT
CASSYGGQNTEAFF